This T cell receptor beta chain was identified during a study of blood T cells in healthy people across ages. The sample providers were healthy Caucasian people from Russia, aged about 6 to 90. Whenever a sample was processed, at least 6 million PBMCs were isolated. CDR1 is ENHRY and CDR2 is SYGVKD in the germline V gene. V dropped 5 bases and J dropped 1 base, with 5 bases sitting between them. The CDR3 extends over 12 amino acids. Sample-barcoded 5' priming and a J-beta primer mix drove a second PCR of about 6 to 12 cycles. TCRdb re-derived calls from the 5' RACE reads in MiXCR, one entry per CDR3 protein. The data hold 600,000 to 800,000 distinct CDR3 sequences, with roughly 21% observed a single time. This clonotype came up a few times.

The chain is built from TRBV10-3 and TRBJ2-5; no clear D. The sequence came from a man between 70 and 80 years old in good health. Sequencing was done on a sample of blood. The CDR3 loop reads CAISSTQETQYF. CDR3 nucleotides: TGTGCCATCAGTTCGACCCAAGAGACCCAGTACTTC.